This TCR beta chain was sequenced during a study of blood T cell repertoires in COVID-19. Study details: Italy, Spain and the United States were the sources of the convalescent and acute COVID-19 samples.

All enrollees were about 18 to 89 years old and from about 24 US areas. Cohort placement rested on clinical history that participants reported themselves. The CDR3 loop spans 17 amino acids. In the original processing: Reference gene primer amplification gave estimated nucleated cell counts. Data came from immunoSEQ multiplex PCR; TCRdb stores just in-frame clones and leaves some out. Clonal size and the V and J genes are those of that table, whereas D and trimming came from the DNA. The sample holds 380,000 or so clones, 88% seen once. This clonotype was sampled from a woman in her twenties or thirties with acute COVID-19. V gene TRBV21-1 combines with J gene TRBJ2-1; the table names TRBD1, a call not compared with the DNA. TRBV21-1 is termed a pseudogene. The sequenced sample consisted of PBMCs or T cells enriched from blood (not recorded which). The CDR3 spells CASSKKGTGGSYNEQFF. The CDR3 DNA reads as TGTGCCAGCAGCAAAAAGGGGACAGGGGGCTCCTACAATGAGCAGTTCTTC.